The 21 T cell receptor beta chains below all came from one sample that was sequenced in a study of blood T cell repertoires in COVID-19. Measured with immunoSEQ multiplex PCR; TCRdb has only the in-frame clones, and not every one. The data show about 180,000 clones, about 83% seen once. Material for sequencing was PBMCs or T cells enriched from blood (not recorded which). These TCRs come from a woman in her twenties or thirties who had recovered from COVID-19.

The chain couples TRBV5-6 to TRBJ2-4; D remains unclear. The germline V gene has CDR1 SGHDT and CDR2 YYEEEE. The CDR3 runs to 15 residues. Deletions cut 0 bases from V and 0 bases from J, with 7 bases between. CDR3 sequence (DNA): TGTGCCAGCAGCTTGGTAGGAGTAGCCAAAAACATTCAGTACTTC. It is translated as CASSLVGVAKNIQYF.

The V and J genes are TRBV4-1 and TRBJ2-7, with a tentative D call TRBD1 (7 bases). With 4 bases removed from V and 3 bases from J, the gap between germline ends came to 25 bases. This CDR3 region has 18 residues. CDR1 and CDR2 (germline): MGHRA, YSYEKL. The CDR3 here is CASSPGGQSLGKNYEQYF. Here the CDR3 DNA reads TGCGCCAGCAGCCCCGGGGGACAGTCCCTGGGAAAAAACTACGAGCAGTACTTC.

The CDR3 region is CASSQTGGPTGELFF. The CDR3 DNA reads TGTGCCAGCAGCCAAACAGGGGGCCCCACCGGGGAGCTGTTTTTT. The rearrangement uses TRBV4-2 and TRBJ2-2, with 9 bases identical to TRBD1. CDR1 and CDR2 from the germline V gene are LGHNA and YNFKEQ. The V gene end was trimmed by 2 bases and the J gene end by 4 bases; junction bases not matched to a gene: 2. CDR3 length: 15 amino acids.

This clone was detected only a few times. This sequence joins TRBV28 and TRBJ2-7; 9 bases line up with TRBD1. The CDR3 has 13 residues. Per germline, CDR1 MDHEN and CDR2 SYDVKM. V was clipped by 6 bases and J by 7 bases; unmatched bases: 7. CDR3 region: CASRPGQGREQYF. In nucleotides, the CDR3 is TGTGCCAGCAGACCGGGACAGGGTAGGGAGCAGTACTTC.

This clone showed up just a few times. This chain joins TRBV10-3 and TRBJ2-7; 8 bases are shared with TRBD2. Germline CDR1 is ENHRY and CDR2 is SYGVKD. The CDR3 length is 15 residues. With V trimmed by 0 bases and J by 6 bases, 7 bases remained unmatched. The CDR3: CAISESAAGASEQYF. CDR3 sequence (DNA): TGTGCCATCAGTGAGTCGGCAGCGGGAGCGAGCGAGCAGTACTTC.

The CDR3 here is CASSSPGQSNEQFF. In DNA, the CDR3 is TGTGCCAGCAGCTCTCCGGGACAGTCCAATGAGCAGTTCTTC. The J gene is TRBJ2-1, the V gene TRBV11-3; TRBD1 aligns across 7 bases. Germline V gene lookup returns CDR1 SGHNT and CDR2 YENEEA. Losses at the gene ends were 4 bases for V and 6 bases for J; bases not matched to a gene: 6. There are 14 residues in the CDR3.

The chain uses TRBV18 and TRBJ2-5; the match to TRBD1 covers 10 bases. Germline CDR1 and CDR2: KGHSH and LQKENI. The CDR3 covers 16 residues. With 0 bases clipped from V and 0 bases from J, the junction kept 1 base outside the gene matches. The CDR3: CASSPPGTGDQETQYF. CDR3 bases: TGTGCCAGCTCACCACCTGGGACAGGGGACCAAGAGACCCAGTACTTC.

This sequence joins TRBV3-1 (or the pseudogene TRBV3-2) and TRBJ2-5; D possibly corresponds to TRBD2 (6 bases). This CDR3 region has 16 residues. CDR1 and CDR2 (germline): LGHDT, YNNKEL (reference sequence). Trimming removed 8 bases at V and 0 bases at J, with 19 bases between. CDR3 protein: CASPSTSSGNQETQYF. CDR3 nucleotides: TGTGCCAGCCCGTCCACTAGCTCGGGCAACCAAGAGACCCAGTACTTC.

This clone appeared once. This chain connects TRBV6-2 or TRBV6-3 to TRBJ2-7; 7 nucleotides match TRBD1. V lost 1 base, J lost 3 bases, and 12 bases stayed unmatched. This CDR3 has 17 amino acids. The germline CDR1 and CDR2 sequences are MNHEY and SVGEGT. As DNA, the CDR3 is TGTGCCAGCAGTTACTTAAGATCCCGGGACAGATACTACGAGCAGTACTTC. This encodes CASSYLRSRDRYYEQYF.

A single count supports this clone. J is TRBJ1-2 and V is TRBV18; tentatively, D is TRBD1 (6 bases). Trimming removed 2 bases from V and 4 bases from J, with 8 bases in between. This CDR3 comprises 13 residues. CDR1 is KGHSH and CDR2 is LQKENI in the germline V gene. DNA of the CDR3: TGTGCCAGCTCACCAAAACAGGGCTATGGCTACACCTTC. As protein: CASSPKQGYGYTF.

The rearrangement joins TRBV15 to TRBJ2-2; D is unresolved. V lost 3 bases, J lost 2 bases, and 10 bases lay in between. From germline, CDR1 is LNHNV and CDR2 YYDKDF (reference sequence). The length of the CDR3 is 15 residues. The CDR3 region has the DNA TGTGCCACCAGCAGTAACAGCTTCAACACCGGGGAGCTGTTTTTT. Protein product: CATSSNSFNTGELFF.

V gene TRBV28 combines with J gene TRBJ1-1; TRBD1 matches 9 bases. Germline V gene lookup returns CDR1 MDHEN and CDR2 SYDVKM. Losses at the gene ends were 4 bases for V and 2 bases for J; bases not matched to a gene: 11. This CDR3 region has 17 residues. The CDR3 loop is CASSSPGTGYRNTEAFF. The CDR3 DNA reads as TGTGCCAGCAGTTCTCCCGGGACAGGGTATCGTAACACTGAAGCTTTCTTT.

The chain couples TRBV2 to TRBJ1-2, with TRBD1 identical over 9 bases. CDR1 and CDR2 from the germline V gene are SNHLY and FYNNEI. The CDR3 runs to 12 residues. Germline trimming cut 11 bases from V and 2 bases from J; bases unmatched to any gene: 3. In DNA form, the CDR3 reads TGTGCCGGACAGGGGCCGAACTATGGCTACACCTTC. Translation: CAGQGPNYGYTF. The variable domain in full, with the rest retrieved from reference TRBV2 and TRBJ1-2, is EPEVTQTPSHQVTQMGQEVILRCVPISNHLYFYWYRQILGQKVEFLVSFYNNEISEKSEIFDDQFSVERPDGSNFTLKIRSTKLEDSAMYFCAGQGPNYGYTFGSGTRLTVV.

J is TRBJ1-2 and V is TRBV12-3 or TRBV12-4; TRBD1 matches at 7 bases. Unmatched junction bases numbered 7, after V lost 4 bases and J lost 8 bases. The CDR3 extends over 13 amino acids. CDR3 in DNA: TGTGCCAGCAGTTCGATCGACAGGGACGGCTACACCTTC. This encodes CASSSIDRDGYTF.

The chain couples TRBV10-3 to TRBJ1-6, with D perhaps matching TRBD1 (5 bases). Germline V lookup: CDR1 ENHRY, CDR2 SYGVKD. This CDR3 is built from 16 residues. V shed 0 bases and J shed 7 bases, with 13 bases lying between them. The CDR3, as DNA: TGTGCCATCAGTGAGTCAGGGGAGGCGCGGAATTCACCCCTCCACTTT. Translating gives CAISESGEARNSPLHF.

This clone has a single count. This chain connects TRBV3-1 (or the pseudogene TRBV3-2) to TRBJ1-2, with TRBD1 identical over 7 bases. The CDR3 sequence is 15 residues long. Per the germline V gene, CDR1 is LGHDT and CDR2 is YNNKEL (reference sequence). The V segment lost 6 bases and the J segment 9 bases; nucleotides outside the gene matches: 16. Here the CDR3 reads CASSGSRTEGASYTF. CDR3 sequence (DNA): TGTGCCAGCAGTGGTTCTAGGACGGAGGGGGCAAGCTACACCTTC.

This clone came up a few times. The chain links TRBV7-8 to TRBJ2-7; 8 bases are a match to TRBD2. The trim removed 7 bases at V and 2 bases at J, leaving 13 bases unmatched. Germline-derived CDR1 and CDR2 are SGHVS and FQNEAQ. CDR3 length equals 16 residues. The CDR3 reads CASTIEAGAGPYEQYF. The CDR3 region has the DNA TGTGCCAGCACCATTGAAGCGGGAGCGGGACCCTACGAGCAGTACTTC.

The CDR3 region is CASSQGQGGFDEQYF. The CDR3 coding sequence is TGTGCCAGCAGTCAGGGACAGGGGGGCTTCGACGAGCAGTACTTC. V usage is TRBV27 and J usage is TRBJ2-7, with 11 bases that match TRBD1. The length of the CDR3 is 15 residues. The V gene's germline CDR1 is MNHEY and CDR2 SMNVEV (reference sequence). V dropped 5 bases and J dropped 5; count of bases not matched to a gene: 8.

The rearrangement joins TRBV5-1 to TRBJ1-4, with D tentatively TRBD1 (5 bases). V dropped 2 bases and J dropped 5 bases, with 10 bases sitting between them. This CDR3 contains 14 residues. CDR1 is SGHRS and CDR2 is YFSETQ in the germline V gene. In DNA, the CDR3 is TGCGCCAGCAGCTTCAGGGAACTGAATGAAAAACTGTTTTTT. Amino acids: CASSFRELNEKLFF.

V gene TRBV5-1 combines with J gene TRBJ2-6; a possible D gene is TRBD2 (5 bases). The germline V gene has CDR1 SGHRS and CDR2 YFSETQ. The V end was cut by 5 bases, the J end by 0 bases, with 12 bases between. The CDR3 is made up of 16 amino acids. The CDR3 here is CASRTTPNSGANVLTF. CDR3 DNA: TGCGCCAGCAGGACTACCCCAAACTCTGGGGCCAACGTCCTGACTTTC.

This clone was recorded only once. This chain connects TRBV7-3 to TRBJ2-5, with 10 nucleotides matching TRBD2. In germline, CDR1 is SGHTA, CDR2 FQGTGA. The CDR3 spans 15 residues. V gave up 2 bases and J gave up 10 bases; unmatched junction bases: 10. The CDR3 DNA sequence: TGTGCCAGCAGCTTAGAGGCTAGCGGGAGTAACGACCAGTACTTC. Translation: CASSLEASGSNDQYF.